This TCR beta chain is from a study of T cell clusters in autoimmune cytopenias (dated by TCRdb to between 2018 and 2020). Notes on the research overall: Per sample, TRB sequencing gave a median depth of around 55,000 reads and a median of around 2,400 distinct TRB clonotypes. Alongside healthy, CLL and autoimmune hepatitis controls, autoimmune cytopenia patients had their peripheral blood TRB and IGH repertoires sequenced at active disease and again during treatment follow-up. The goal of the study was to find out whether patients with autoimmune cytopenia have a disease-specific immune repertoire signature that could be used as a blood-based biomarker.

General conclusions and limits of the study: In the comparison of secondary cytopenia with CLL, the cluster-lack signature was not observed, apparently because the dominant lymphoma-associated repertoire masked the signature. The T cell clusters were defined only in silico, and the functional role of the clusters still needed to be validated experimentally. A lack of physiological T cell clusters in primary autoimmune cytopenia patients was suggested by GLIPH, as 51 clusters were found to be exclusive to healthy donors versus around 17 exclusive to patients. Healthy donors showed approximately 3.2-fold more exclusive TRB clusters than active autoimmune hepatitis patients, consistent with an autoimmunity-wide signature. Shifts in the TRB repertoire, including less even repertoires in secondary cytopenia and CLL, were mostly a reflection of lymphoma bias and not of autoimmunity.

TRB rearrangements were amplified by multiplex PCR following a touch-down protocol, with the TRB-A and TRB-B primer pools mixed in one tube. Illumina adapters and sample indices were attached to the amplicons through two consecutive PCR reactions using Phusion HS II polymerase. The amplicons were gel-purified using the NucleoSpin Gel and PCR Clean-up kit, after which quantification was performed by Qubit and quality was checked on an Agilent 2100 Bioanalyzer. Libraries were sequenced on an Illumina MiSeq using 600-cycle, single-indexed, paired-end runs. The source study handled its data this way. MiXCR version 2.1.12 with the default MiXCR reference library was used to align and assemble TRB reads. A clone was defined by each unique CDR3 nucleotide sequence, and the analysis included only productive sequences supported by at least two reads. To assess repertoire diversity, an R script computed alpha-parameterized diversity profiles (alpha 0 to 5), which included the Shannon (alpha 1) and Simpson (alpha 2) indices. The tcR package was used to compute combinatorial TRB VJ usage, and cohorts were compared on this usage by principal component analysis with ade4. GLIPH clustering of TCRbeta CDR3s was carried out on cohort pairs matched by age and read depth, and cluster frequencies were compared by Wilcoxon test. TCRdb reanalyzed the reads, keeping one entry per CDR3 protein sequence and omitting DNA. TCRdb, not the authors, supplied the V and J calls. This sample's table contains roughly 3,000 distinct CDR3 sequences. The leading ten clones occupy about 3.3% of the sample.

Per sample, around 230 ng of peripheral blood genomic DNA, some 40,000 genome equivalents, was used for TRB amplification. Based on frequency, this clonotype is considered medium-sized (0.01 to 0.1%); no count was recorded. Its antigen has not been determined. This receptor was obtained from a human donor with an autoimmune cytopenia or autoimmune hepatitis (not recorded which). Specimen: peripheral blood.

The CDR3 region: CASSPWLISGYTF. The chain is encoded by TRBV6-5 joined to TRBJ1-2. From the cysteine up to the phenylalanine, the CDR3 has a length of 13 residues. DNA is not on record. The germline V gene sets CDR1 to MNHEY and CDR2 to SVGAGI.